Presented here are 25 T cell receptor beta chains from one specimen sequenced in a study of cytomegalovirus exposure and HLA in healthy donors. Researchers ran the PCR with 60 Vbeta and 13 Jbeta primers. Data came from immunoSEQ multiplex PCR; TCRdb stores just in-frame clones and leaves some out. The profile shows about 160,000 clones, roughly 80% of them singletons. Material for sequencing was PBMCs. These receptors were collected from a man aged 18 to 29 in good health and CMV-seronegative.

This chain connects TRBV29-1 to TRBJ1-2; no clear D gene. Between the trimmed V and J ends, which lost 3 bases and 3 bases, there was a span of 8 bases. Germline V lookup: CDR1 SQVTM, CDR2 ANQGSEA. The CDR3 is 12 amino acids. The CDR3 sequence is CSVEAGYYGYTF. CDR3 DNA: TGCAGCGTTGAGGCCGGGTACTATGGCTACACCTTC.

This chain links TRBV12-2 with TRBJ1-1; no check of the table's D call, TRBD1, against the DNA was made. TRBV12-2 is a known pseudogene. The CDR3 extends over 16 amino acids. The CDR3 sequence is CASRLAPRDRGAEAFF. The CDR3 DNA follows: TGTGCAAGTCGCTTAGCCCCGAGGGACAGGGGAGCTGAAGCTTTCTTT.

The CDR3 DNA reads TGTGCCAGCACCCACCCGGGTGGCAGGGGAAATGAAAAACTGTTTTTT. This encodes CASTHPGGRGNEKLFF. V and J are TRBV2 and TRBJ1-4, with D possibly being TRBD1 (6 bases). The CDR3 contains 16 residues. V lost 7 bases to trimming and J lost 5 bases, with 20 bases between them. CDR1 and CDR2 (germline): SNHLY, FYNNEI.

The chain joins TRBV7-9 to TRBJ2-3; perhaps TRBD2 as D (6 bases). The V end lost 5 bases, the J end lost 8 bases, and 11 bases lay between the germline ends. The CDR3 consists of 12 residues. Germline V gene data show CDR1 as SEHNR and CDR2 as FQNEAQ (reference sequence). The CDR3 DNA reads TGTGCCAGCAGCCCGGAGGGCAGTACGCAGTATTTT. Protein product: CASSPEGSTQYF.

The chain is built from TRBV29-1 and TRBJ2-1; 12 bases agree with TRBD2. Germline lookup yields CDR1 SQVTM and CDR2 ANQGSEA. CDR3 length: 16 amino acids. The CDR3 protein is CSPAGLAGSSYNEQFF. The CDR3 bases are TGCAGTCCAGCCGGACTAGCGGGAAGCTCCTACAATGAGCAGTTCTTC.

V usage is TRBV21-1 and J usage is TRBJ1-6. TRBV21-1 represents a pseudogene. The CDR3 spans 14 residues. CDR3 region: CASSKGVHNSPLHF. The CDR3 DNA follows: TGTGCCAGCAGCAAAGGAGTTCATAATTCACCCCTCCACTTT.

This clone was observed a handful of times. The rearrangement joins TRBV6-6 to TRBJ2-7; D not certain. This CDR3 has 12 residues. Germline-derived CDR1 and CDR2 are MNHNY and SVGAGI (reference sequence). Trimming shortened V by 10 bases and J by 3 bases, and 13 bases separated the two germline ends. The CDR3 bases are TGTGCCACCACTTACCCGGGCTACGAGCAGTACTTC. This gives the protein CATTYPGYEQYF.

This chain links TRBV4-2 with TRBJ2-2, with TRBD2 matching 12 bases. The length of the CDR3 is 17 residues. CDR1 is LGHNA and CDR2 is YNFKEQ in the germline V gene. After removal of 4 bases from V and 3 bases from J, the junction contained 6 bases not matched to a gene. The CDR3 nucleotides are TGTGCCAGCAGCCCCCTCCTAGCGGGGGGGGACACCGGGGAGCTGTTTTTT. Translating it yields CASSPLLAGGDTGELFF.

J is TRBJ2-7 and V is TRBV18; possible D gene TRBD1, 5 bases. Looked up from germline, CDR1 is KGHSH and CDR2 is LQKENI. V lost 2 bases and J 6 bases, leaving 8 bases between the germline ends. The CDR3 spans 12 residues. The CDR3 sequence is CASSPERGEQYF. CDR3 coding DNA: TGTGCCAGCTCACCAGAAAGGGGCGAGCAGTACTTC.

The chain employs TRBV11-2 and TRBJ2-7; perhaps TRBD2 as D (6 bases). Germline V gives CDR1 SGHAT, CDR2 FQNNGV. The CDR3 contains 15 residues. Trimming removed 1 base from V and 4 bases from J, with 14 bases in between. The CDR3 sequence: CASSLGGGRLYEQYF. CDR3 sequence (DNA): TGTGCCAGCAGCTTAGGAGGAGGGAGGTTGTACGAGCAGTACTTC.

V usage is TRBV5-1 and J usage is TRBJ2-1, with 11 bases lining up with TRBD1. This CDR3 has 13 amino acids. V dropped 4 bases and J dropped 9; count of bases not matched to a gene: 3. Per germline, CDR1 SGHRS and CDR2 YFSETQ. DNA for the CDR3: TGCGCCAGCAGCAGAGGGACAGGGGGTGAGCAGTTCTTC. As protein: CASSRGTGGEQFF. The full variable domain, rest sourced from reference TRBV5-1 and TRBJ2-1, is KAGVTQTPRYLIKTRGQQVTLSCSPISGHRSVSWYQQTPGQGLQFLFEYFSETQRNKGNFPGRFSGRQFSNSRSEMNVSTLELGDSALYLCASSRGTGGEQFFGPGTRLTVL.

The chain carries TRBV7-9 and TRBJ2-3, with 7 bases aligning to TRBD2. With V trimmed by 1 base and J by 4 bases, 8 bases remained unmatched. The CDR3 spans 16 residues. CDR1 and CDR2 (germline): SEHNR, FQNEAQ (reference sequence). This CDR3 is CASSLVPGGNADTQYF. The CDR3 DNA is TGTGCCAGCAGCTTAGTGCCGGGAGGTAACGCAGATACGCAGTATTTT.

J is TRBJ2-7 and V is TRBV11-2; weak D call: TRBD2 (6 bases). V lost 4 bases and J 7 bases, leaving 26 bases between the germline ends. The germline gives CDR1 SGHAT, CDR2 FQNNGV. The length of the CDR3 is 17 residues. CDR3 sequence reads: CASSYPGASFGLYEQYF. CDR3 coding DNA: TGTGCCAGCAGCTACCCGGGAGCTTCCTTTGGGCTCTATGAGCAGTACTTC.

This CDR3 reads CASSQEDSFYGYTF. The CDR3 region has the DNA TGCGCCAGCAGCCAAGAAGACTCTTTCTATGGCTACACCTTC. The rearrangement joins TRBV4-3 to TRBJ1-2; no reliable D call. This CDR3 spans 14 amino acids. The germline V and J ends were trimmed by 0 bases and 4 bases, with 9 bases remaining between them. The germline V gene has CDR1 LGHNA and CDR2 YSLEER.

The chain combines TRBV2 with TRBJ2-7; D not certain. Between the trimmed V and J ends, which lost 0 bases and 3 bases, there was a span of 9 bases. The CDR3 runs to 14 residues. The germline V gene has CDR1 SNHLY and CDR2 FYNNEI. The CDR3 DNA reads TGTGCCAGCAGTGAAGCCAACTCCTACTACGAGCAGTACTTC. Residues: CASSEANSYYEQYF. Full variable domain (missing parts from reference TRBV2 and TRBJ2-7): EPEVTQTPSHQVTQMGQEVILRCVPISNHLYFYWYRQILGQKVEFLVSFYNNEISEKSEIFDDQFSVERPDGSNFTLKIRSTKLEDSAMYFCASSEANSYYEQYFGPGTRLTVT.

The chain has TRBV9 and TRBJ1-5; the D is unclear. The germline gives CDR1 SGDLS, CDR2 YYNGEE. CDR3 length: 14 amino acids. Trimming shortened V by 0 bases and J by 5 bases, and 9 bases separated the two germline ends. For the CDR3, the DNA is TGTGCCAGCAGCGTAGCAGGTATGGATCAGCCCCAGCATTTT. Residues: CASSVAGMDQPQHF.

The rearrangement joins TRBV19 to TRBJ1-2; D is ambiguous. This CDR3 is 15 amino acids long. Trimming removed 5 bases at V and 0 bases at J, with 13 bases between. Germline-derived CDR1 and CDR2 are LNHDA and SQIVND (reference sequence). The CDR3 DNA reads TGTGCCAGTAGTTCAAACAGATATCCTAACTATGGCTACACCTTC. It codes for CASSSNRYPNYGYTF. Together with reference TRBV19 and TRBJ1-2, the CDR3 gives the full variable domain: DGGITQSPKYLFRKEGQNVTLSCEQNLNHDAMYWYRQDPGQGLRLIYYSQIVNDFQKGDIAEGYSVSREKKESFPLTVTSAQKNPTAFYLCASSSNRYPNYGYTFGSGTRLTVV.

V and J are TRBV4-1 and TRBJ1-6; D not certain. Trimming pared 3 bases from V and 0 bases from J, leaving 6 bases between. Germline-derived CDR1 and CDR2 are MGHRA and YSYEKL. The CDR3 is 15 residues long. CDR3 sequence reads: CASSQSSSYNSPLHF. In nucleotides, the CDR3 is TGCGCCAGCAGCCAGAGTAGCTCCTATAATTCACCCCTCCACTTT.

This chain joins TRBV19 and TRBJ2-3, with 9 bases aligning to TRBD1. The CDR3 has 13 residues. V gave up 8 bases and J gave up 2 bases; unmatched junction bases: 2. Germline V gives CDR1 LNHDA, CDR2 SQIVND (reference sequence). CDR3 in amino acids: CASRTGATDTQYF. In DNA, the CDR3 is TGTGCCAGTCGGACAGGGGCCACAGATACGCAGTATTTT.

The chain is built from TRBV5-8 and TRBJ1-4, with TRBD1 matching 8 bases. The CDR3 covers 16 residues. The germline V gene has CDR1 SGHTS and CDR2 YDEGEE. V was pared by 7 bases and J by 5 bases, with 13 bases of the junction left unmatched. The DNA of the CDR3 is TGTGCCAGCCGGACAGGGTTATCGAGAGCGAATGAAAAACTGTTTTTT. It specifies CASRTGLSRANEKLFF.

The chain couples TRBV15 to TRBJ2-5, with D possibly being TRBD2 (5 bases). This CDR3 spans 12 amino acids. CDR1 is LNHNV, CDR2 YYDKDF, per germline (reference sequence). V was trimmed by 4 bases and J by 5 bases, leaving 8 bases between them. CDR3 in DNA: TGTGCCACCAGCATCACTAGGGAGACCCAGTACTTC. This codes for CATSITRETQYF.

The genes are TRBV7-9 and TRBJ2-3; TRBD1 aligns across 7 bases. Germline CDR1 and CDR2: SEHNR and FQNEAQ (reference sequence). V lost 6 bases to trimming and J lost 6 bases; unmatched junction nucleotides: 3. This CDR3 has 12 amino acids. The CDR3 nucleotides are TGTGCCAGCAGTCTACAGGGGGATACGCAGTATTTT. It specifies CASSLQGDTQYF.

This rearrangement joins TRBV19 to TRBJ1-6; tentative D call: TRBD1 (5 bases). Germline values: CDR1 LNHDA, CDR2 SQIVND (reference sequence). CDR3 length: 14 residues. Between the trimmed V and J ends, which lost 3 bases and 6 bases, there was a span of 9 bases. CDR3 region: CASSIRQLNSPLHF. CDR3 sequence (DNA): TGTGCCAGTAGTATCCGACAGCTTAATTCACCCCTCCACTTT.

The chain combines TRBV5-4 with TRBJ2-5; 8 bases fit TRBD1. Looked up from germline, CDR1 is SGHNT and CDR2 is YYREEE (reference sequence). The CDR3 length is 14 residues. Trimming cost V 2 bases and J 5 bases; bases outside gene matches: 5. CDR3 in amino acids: CASSFRGLRETQYF. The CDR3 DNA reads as TGTGCCAGCAGCTTCAGGGGGCTCAGGGAGACCCAGTACTTC.

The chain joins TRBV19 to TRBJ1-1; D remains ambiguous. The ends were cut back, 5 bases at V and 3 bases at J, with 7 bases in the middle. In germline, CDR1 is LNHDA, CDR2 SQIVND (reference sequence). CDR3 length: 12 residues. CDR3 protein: CASSLRDTEAFF. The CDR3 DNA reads TGTGCCAGTAGTCTCCGGGACACTGAAGCTTTCTTT.